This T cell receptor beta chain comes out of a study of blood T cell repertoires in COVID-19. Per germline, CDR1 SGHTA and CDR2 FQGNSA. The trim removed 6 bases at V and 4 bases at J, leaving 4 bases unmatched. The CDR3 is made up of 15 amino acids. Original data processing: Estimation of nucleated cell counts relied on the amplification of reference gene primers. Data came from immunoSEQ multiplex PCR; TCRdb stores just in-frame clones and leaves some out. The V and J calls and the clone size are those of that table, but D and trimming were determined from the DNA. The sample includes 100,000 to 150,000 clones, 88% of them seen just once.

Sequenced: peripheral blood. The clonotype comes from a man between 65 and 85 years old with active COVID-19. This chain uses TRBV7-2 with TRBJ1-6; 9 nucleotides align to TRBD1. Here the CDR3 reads CASRGGTGYNSPLHF. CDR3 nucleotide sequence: TGTGCCAGCAGGGGGGGGACAGGGTATAATTCACCCCTCCACTTT.